Each of the 18 T cell receptor beta chains below was sequenced from the same sample in a study of blood T cell repertoires in COVID-19. This table comes from immunoSEQ multiplex PCR, and its TCRdb copy is limited to in-frame clones, with some not included. This sample carries 250,000 to 350,000 clones, roughly 89% of them seen once, and the ten largest clones take more than 8.5%. Sequencing input: PBMCs or T cells enriched from blood (not recorded which). The receptors stem from a woman younger than 30 who had recovered from COVID-19.

V gene TRBV27 combines with J gene TRBJ1-1; 7 nucleotides agree with TRBD1. The CDR3 covers 15 residues. J lost 4 bases, V lost 3 bases, and 8 bases had no gene match. The germline V gene encodes CDR1 MNHEY and CDR2 SMNVEV (reference sequence). The CDR3 sequence: CASSFQLQGVTEAFF. The CDR3 DNA is TGTGCCAGCAGTTTCCAGTTGCAGGGGGTCACTGAAGCTTTCTTT.

A few counts support this clone. The chain joins TRBV9 to TRBJ2-1; D perhaps matches TRBD2 (6 bases). Germline assignment: CDR1 SGDLS and CDR2 YYNGEE. This CDR3 has 17 amino acids. Trimming left V 4 bases short and J 4 bases short, with 21 bases between. The CDR3 region is CASSRAKVGAGYNEQFF. The CDR3 DNA follows: TGTGCCAGCAGCCGCGCCAAGGTTGGAGCGGGTTACAATGAGCAGTTCTTC.

This rearrangement joins TRBV10-3 to TRBJ1-5; possible D gene TRBD1, 5 bases. Per the germline V gene, CDR1 is ENHRY and CDR2 is SYGVKD. The CDR3 spans 15 residues. Between the trimmed V and J ends, which lost 4 bases and 1 base, there was a span of 11 bases. The CDR3 spells CAISARQTSNQPQHF. The DNA for the CDR3 is TGTGCCATCAGTGCAAGACAGACCAGCAATCAGCCCCAGCATTTT.

The chain recombines TRBV28 with TRBJ1-4; the D is unclear. This CDR3 is 15 amino acids long. Germline V CDR1 and CDR2: MDHEN, SYDVKM. The ends were cut back, 6 bases at V and 2 bases at J, with 13 bases in the middle. The CDR3 here is CASRRYTVTNEKLFF. Written as DNA, the CDR3 is TGTGCCAGCAGACGCTATACAGTGACTAATGAAAAACTGTTTTTT.

V gene TRBV7-2 combines with J gene TRBJ2-3; tentatively, D is TRBD2 (5 bases). This CDR3 comprises 17 residues. Germline V gene sequence: CDR1 SGHTA, CDR2 FQGNSA. V lost 5 bases and J 2 bases, leaving 20 bases between the germline ends. The CDR3 DNA is TGTGCCAGCAGCATGTGGACGAGTTCGGGAAACACAGATACGCAGTATTTT. Translation gives CASSMWTSSGNTDTQYF.

This sequence joins TRBV28 and TRBJ2-1; 7 bases align to TRBD2. CDR3 length: 16 residues. The germline V gene has CDR1 MDHEN and CDR2 SYDVKM. V was pared by 6 bases and J by 3 bases, with 11 bases of the junction left unmatched. This CDR3 reads CASSLRTRTVYNEQFF. The CDR3 DNA reads TGTGCCAGCAGCCTTAGGACTAGGACCGTCTACAATGAGCAGTTCTTC.

The chain uses TRBV5-1 and TRBJ2-5; the D gene is possibly TRBD1 (7 bases). The CDR3 contains 15 residues. The V gene lost 0 bases and the J gene lost 3 bases, with 12 bases spanning the gap. Germline V CDR1 and CDR2: SGHRS, YFSETQ. The CDR3 region is CASSLGQGGEETQYF. The CDR3 bases are TGCGCCAGCAGCTTGGGACAGGGCGGGGAAGAGACCCAGTACTTC.

This chain connects TRBV6-2 or TRBV6-3 to TRBJ2-4; a weak D match, TRBD2 (6 bases). The V gene lost 4 bases and the J gene lost 6 bases, with 13 bases spanning the gap. Germline lookup yields CDR1 MNHEY and CDR2 SVGEGT. This CDR3 has 14 amino acids. The CDR3 DNA reads as TGTGCCAGCAGTTGGGACTCAATTACAAACATTCAGTACTTC. This translates into CASSWDSITNIQYF.

The J gene is TRBJ1-2, the V gene TRBV27; no clear D. This CDR3 is 15 amino acids long. Germline CDR1 MNHEY, CDR2 SMNVEV (reference sequence). V lost 1 base, J lost 7 bases, and 16 bases lay in between. CDR3 DNA: TGTGCCAGCAGTTTATTAAAGGGTATACGGGGTGGCTACACCTTC. This gives the protein CASSLLKGIRGGYTF.

The genes are TRBV30 and TRBJ1-4; 8 nucleotides line up with TRBD1. Germline values: CDR1 GTSNPN, CDR2 SVGIG (reference sequence). The CDR3 sequence is 14 residues long. V was clipped by 2 bases and J by 8 bases; unmatched bases: 7. This chain's CDR3 is CAWSTLGQGEKLFF. In nucleotides, the CDR3 is TGTGCCTGGAGTACCCTTGGACAGGGCGAAAAACTGTTTTTT.

Here the CDR3 reads CASSPRGWFVDTGELFF. CDR3 in DNA: TGTGCCAGCAGCCCCCGCGGGTGGTTTGTGGACACCGGGGAGCTGTTTTTT. This chain connects TRBV28 to TRBJ2-2, with D possibly being TRBD2 (5 bases). The CDR3 is 17 amino acids. Trimming stripped 6 bases from V and 3 bases from J, with 20 bases between. Germline CDR1 reads MDHEN; CDR2 reads SYDVKM.

This chain joins TRBV2 and TRBJ1-2, with D possibly matching TRBD1 (6 bases). This CDR3 has 15 residues. With 7 bases removed from V and 2 bases from J, the gap between germline ends came to 17 bases. The germline V gene encodes CDR1 SNHLY and CDR2 FYNNEI. Here the CDR3 DNA reads TGTGCCAGCACGGGAGGCAGGACAGTCAACTATGGCTACACCTTC. Protein product: CASTGGRTVNYGYTF.

This clone was found a few times. The chain joins TRBV27 to TRBJ1-5; D gene ambiguous. The CDR3 contains 15 residues. Trimming pared 3 bases from V and 1 base from J, leaving 10 bases between. Looked up from germline, CDR1 is MNHEY and CDR2 is SMNVEV (reference sequence). This chain's CDR3 is CASSLRGLSNQPQHF. CDR3 DNA: TGTGCCAGCAGTTTGAGAGGTCTCAGCAATCAGCCCCAGCATTTT.

The chain couples TRBV2 to TRBJ2-5, with D maybe TRBD1 (5 bases). The CDR3 extends over 15 amino acids. Germline lookup yields CDR1 SNHLY and CDR2 FYNNEI. Trimming took 1 base from V and 2 from J, leaving 11 bases between them. The CDR3: CASSEVGRRQETQYF. The CDR3 DNA follows: TGTGCCAGCAGTGAAGTGGGGCGGAGACAAGAGACCCAGTACTTC.

The V call is TRBV4-1, the J call TRBJ2-1, with 9 positions matching TRBD2. CDR1 and CDR2 (germline): MGHRA, YSYEKL. This CDR3 contains 13 residues. Trimming cost V 0 bases and J 13 bases; bases outside gene matches: 4. The CDR3 nucleotides are TGCGCCAGCAGCCAAGATTGGCGGGGGGGCCAGTTCTTC. Translated: CASSQDWRGGQFF.

The V and J genes are TRBV19 and TRBJ1-3; D is ambiguous. The CDR3 sequence is 15 residues long. Germline CDR1 reads LNHDA; CDR2 reads SQIVND (reference sequence). Trimming took off 6 bases at V and 3 bases at J, with 15 bases between the two ends. DNA for the CDR3: TGTGCCAGTAGAGAAGAACGCGACTTTGGAAACACCATATATTTT. Translation: CASREERDFGNTIYF.

Here the CDR3 reads CASSFHREYGYTF. CDR3 nucleotides: TGTGCCAGCAGCTTCCACAGGGAGTATGGCTACACCTTC. The chain combines TRBV11-2 with TRBJ1-2, with D perhaps matching TRBD1 (6 bases). V was trimmed by 3 bases and J by 5 bases, leaving 10 bases between them. Germline V gene lookup returns CDR1 SGHAT and CDR2 FQNNGV. This CDR3 contains 13 residues.

The V and J genes are TRBV7-7 and TRBJ2-3; D is perhaps TRBD2 (5 bases). Trimming left V 5 bases short and J 5 bases short, with 14 bases between. The CDR3 has 14 residues. Germline V gene sequence: CDR1 SSHAT, CDR2 FNYEAQ (reference sequence). CDR3: CASSPGGPIDTQYF. The CDR3 DNA follows: TGTGCCAGCAGCCCCGGAGGACCCATAGATACGCAGTATTTT.